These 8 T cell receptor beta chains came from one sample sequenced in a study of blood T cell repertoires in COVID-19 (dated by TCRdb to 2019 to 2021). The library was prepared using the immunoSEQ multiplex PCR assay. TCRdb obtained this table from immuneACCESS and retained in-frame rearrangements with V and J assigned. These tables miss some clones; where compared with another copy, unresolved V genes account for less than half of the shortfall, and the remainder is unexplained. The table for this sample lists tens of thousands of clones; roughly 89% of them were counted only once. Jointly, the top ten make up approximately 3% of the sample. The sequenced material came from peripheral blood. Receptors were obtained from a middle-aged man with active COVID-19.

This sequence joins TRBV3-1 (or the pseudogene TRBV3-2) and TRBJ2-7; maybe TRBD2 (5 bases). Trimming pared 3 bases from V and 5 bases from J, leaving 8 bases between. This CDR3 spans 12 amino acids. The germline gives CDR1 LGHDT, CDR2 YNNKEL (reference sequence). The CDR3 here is CASSQGVHEQYF. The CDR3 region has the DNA TGTGCCAGCAGCCAGGGAGTCCACGAGCAGTACTTC.

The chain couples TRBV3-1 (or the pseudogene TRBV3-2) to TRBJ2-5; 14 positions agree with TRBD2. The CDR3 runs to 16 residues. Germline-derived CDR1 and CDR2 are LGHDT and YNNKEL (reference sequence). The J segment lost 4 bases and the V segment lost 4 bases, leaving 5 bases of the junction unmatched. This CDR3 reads CASSRTTSGGAETQYF. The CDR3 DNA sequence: TGTGCCAGCAGCCGGACGACTAGCGGGGGGGCAGAGACCCAGTACTTC.

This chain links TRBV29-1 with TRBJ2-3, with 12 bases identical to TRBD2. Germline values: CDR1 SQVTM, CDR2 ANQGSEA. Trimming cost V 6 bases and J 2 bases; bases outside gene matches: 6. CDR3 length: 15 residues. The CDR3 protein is CSVRTSGGFTDTQYF. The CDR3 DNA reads TGCAGCGTCCGTACTAGCGGGGGGTTCACAGATACGCAGTATTTT.

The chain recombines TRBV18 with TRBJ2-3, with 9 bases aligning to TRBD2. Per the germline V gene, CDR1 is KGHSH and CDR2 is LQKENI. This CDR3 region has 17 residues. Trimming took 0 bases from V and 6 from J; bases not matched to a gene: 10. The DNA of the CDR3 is TGTGCCAGCTCACCACCGACAGGCGGGGGGGCGGGCGATACGCAGTATTTT. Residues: CASSPPTGGGAGDTQYF. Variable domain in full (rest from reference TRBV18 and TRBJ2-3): NAGVMQNPRHLVRRRGQEARLRCSPMKGHSHVYWYRQLPEEGLKFMVYLQKENIIDESGMPKERFSAEFPKEGPSILRIQQVVRGDSAAYFCASSPPTGGGAGDTQYFGPGTRLTVL.

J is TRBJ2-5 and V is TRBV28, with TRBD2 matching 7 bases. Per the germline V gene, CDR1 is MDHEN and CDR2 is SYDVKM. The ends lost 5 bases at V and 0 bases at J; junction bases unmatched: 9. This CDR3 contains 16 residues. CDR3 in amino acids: CASSAAGLTNQETQYF. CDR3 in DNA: TGTGCCAGCAGTGCGGCGGGACTAACTAACCAAGAGACCCAGTACTTC.

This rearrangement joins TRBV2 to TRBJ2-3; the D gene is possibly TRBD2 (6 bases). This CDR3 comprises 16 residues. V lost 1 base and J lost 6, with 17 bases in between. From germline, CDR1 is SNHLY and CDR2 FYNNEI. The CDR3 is CASSEGLAARGDTQYF. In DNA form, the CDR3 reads TGTGCCAGCAGTGAAGGTTTGGCAGCCCGGGGGGATACGCAGTATTTT.

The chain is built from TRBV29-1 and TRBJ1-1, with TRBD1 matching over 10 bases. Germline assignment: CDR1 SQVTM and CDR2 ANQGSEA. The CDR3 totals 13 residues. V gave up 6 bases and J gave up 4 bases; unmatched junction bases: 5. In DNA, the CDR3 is TGCAGCGTCGACAGGGGGCCCAGCACTGAAGCTTTCTTT. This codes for CSVDRGPSTEAFF.

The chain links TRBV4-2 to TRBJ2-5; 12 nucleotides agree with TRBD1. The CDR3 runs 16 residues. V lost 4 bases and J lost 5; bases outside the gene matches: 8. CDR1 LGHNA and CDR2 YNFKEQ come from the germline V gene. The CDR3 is CASSPGTGGAYETQYF. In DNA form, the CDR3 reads TGTGCCAGCAGCCCCGGGACAGGGGGCGCGTATGAGACCCAGTACTTC.